A selection of T cell receptor beta chains follows, all from one sample in a study of cytomegalovirus exposure and HLA in healthy donors. Profiled with immunoSEQ multiplex PCR; TCRdb holds only in-frame clones, not every one. The table includes more than 140,000 clones, 82% detected once. Sample: PBMCs. These receptor sequences come from a man aged 25 to 40 in good health and CMV-seropositive. Each CDR3 is given without its conserved first and last residue. Fields, in order: D gene, J gene, clone size, V gene, CDR3 protein. A D gene is named only where the DNA matches it firmly. Expanded clones are given a class, and other clones once, few, many or no size at all.

TRBD1	TRBJ1-4	.	TRBV14	ASSRGQGATNEKLF
TRBD1	TRBJ2-7	.	TRBV9	ASSVSPGTAYEQY
.	TRBJ1-1	.	TRBV5-1	ASSLGGWYTEAF
.	TRBJ2-2	.	TRBV28	ASSWPMTGELF
.	TRBJ2-1	.	TRBV18	ASSPNGGDYNEQF
TRBD1	TRBJ1-2	.	TRBV19	ATTGQNLPLNYGYT
TRBD1	TRBJ2-2	.	TRBV27	ASRKGASGELF
TRBD1	TRBJ2-7	.	TRBV12-5	ASKGAGRYEQY
.	TRBJ2-1	once	TRBV2	ASTNGGRGPSSSYNEQF
TRBD1	TRBJ2-3	.	TRBV29-1	SVDRTGTTDTQY
TRBD1	TRBJ1-4	.	TRBV7-2	ASSPPGTGGTDEKLF
.	TRBJ2-7	.	TRBV19	ASSITGRGVSVNEQY
TRBD1	TRBJ1-5	.	TRBV11-2	ASRSDRGPNQPQH
TRBD1	TRBJ1-1	few	TRBV30	AWLPDRGAVAF
TRBD2	TRBJ2-5	.	TRBV4-2	ASSQDFGGGETQY
TRBD2	TRBJ2-7	.	TRBV28	ASSLVAGVRLIGYEQY
TRBD1	TRBJ2-1	.	TRBV4-3	ASSQKAGTGGNEQF
.	TRBJ2-7	.	TRBV6-1	ATLSQGKYEQY
.	TRBJ1-1	few	TRBV7-9	ASSFSEGTEAF
.	TRBJ1-2	.	TRBV7-6	ASSLWPGADGYT
.	TRBJ2-2	.	TRBV6-5	ASTPSLRNTGELF
TRBD1	TRBJ1-5	.	TRBV18	ASSPGQGLQPQH
TRBD2	TRBJ2-5	.	TRBV4-3	ASTVGLAGVQTQY
.	TRBJ1-2	.	TRBV28	ATEMGGGPGYT
TRBD2	TRBJ2-1	.	TRBV27	ASSSGLAGGKNEQF
TRBD1	TRBJ1-2	.	TRBV30	AWTLLPGTGANYGYT
TRBD2	TRBJ2-1	few	TRBV7-2	ASSLQSGGRNEQF